This T cell receptor beta chain was captured in a study of graft-versus-host responses after intestinal transplantation (dated by TCRdb to 2020 to 2022). Context from the whole study: The transplants that recipients got were multivisceral, liver-intestinal, or isolated intestinal. Every recipient was given anti-thymocyte globulin induction, followed by roughly 3 years of maintenance tacrolimus and steroids. Graft-versus-host and host-versus-graft alloreactive T cell clones were tracked in the graft, circulation and bone marrow after intestinal transplantation using bulk TCR-beta CDR3 sequencing. Alloreactive clones were identified by sequencing pre-transplant mixed lymphocyte reaction products and comparing them with unstimulated pre-transplant donor and recipient T cells. A cohort of about 25 intestinal transplant recipients, including one retransplant, was enrolled, and 3 patients lacking pretransplant specimens were excluded. A peak of at least 4% donor T cells among recipient peripheral blood mononuclear cells was the definition used for donor T cell macrochimerism. Rather than going through the commercial service, samples from a few later patients were sequenced in-house on an Illumina MiSeq and processed with MiXCR. Overall results and qualifications from the work: Early after transplant, peak levels of circulating GvH clones were found to be associated with declines in HvG clones. GvH clones turned up in recipient bone marrow, with some appearing earlier in ileal mucosa or blood, a pattern consistent with an intestinal mucosal origin. The relatively low number and heterogeneity of intestinal transplant patients limited the conclusions. In the allografts of patients with donor T cell macrochimerism, GvH to HvG T cell clonal ratios were high.

Receptor amplification or capture employed the immunoSEQ multiplex PCR assay. For most patients, genomic DNA was isolated using the Qiagen DNeasy Blood and Tissue Kit and was shipped frozen to Adaptive Biotechnologies for TCR sequencing. High-throughput TCR-beta CDR3 sequencing of genomic DNA from most patients was performed by Adaptive Biotechnologies. The study's own analysis went as follows. TCR sequencing data were retrieved from Adaptive's ImmunoSEQ software for some 19 patients, whereas a few other patients were processed with MiXCR and VDJtools. CD4 versus CD8 sorting errors were corrected by removing sequences found in both subsets at a frequency ratio below 5:1. CDR3 nucleotide sequences shared by donor and recipient were removed because the origin of these sequences could not be assigned. At least 2-fold expansion over unstimulated cells and a minimum CFSE-low frequency of 0.002% (template counts) or 0.001% (read counts) were required for clones to be classified as alloreactive. Clones detected in sequenced pre-transplant spleen, lymph node, or MLR CFSE-low populations of the donor or recipient were defined as mappable. The cumulative frequency of alloreactive clones was calculated as a percentage of all sequences, weighted by copy number. In TCRdb, the immuneACCESS table is reduced to in-frame sequences with V and J assigned. These tables do not hold every clone; where another copy was compared, an unresolved V gene accounts for under half, and the others remain unexplained. The D gene and trimming were derived from the DNA, and the V and J assignments and clone size from that table. Counted in this sample were more than 100,000 clones; approximately 92% of them appeared once. Of the sample, around 0.12% falls within the top ten clones.

In the case of this clone: This clone's antigen is unknown. Base qualities are missing; no much larger clone stands one base away.

The germline V gene (reference sequence) sets CDR1 to LNHDA and CDR2 to SQIVND. The CDR3, from cysteine to phenylalanine, totals 15 residues. The retained sequence is limited to the CDR3, 45 bases, with the frame set at the first base. The time point label corresponds to: cells obtained before transplantation from donor or recipient. CD3+CD4+ and CD3+CD8+ populations were FACS-sorted from unstimulated pre-transplant donor and recipient cells taken from spleen or lymph nodes. The sequence derives from a human donor who received an intestinal transplant. Recombination connected TRBV19 to TRBJ2-5, and TRBD2 may be the D gene, going by 6 matching bases. The better agreement between TRBJ2-7 and the DNA end casts doubt on the J call. The source was unstimulated CD4+ T cells sorted from spleen or lymph node cells, collected before intestinal transplant. The CDR3: CASSAPGQGGYEQYF. At the DNA level, the sequence is TGTGCCAGTAGTGCCCCGGGCCAGGGAGGCTACGAGCAGTACTTC.